A selection of T cell receptor beta chains follows, all from one sample in a study of blood T cell repertoires in COVID-19. Repertoires were generated with immunoSEQ multiplex PCR, while TCRdb's copy carries only in-frame clones and drops some. Of roughly 150,000 clones in the sample, around 92% were seen once. Sequencing input: peripheral blood. The receptor source for this set is a man aged 55 to 70 with acute or convalescent COVID-19. Both conserved end residues are part of each CDR3. Each record gives: CDR3 protein, CDR3 DNA, J gene, D gene, V gene, clone size. The D gene is left open where the match is weak. Where a row states a size, it is once, few, many or the class of an expanded clone; other rows omit it.

CASRQGGGGELFF	TGTGCCAGCAGACAGGGGGGAGGCGGGGAGCTGTTTTTT	TRBJ2-2	TRBD1	TRBV11-2	NA
CASRFRQAQETQYF	TGTGCCAGCAGATTTAGACAGGCCCAAGAGACCCAGTACTTC	TRBJ2-5	NA	TRBV5-5	NA
CASRIAGGMEETQYF	TGCGCCAGCAGGATAGCGGGGGGAATGGAAGAGACCCAGTACTTC	TRBJ2-5	TRBD2	TRBV5-1	NA
CATSREPGEGYTF	TGTGCCACCAGCAGAGAACCAGGGGAAGGCTACACCTTC	TRBJ1-2	NA	TRBV15	once
CASLRGVTQYF	TGTGCCAGCCTGCGGGGGGTTACGCAGTATTTT	TRBJ2-3	TRBD2	TRBV6-5	NA
CASSRPSGGFGYTF	TGTGCCAGCAGCAGACCCTCAGGGGGCTTTGGCTACACCTTC	TRBJ1-2	TRBD1	TRBV7-9	NA
CASSPRGQGAISSYNEQFF	TGTGCCAGCAGCCCAAGAGGGCAGGGGGCGATCAGCTCCTACAATGAGCAGTTCTTC	TRBJ2-1	TRBD1	TRBV7-8	NA
CASSRLQGAYGYTF	TGTGCCAGCAGCCGATTACAGGGGGCATATGGCTACACCTTC	TRBJ1-2	TRBD1	TRBV6-5	NA
CASSGRTGGIGELFF	TGTGCCAGCAGCGGAAGGACAGGGGGGATCGGGGAGCTGTTTTTT	TRBJ2-2	TRBD1	TRBV7-9	few
CAWQTIKETQYF	TGTGCCTGGCAAACAATTAAAGAGACCCAGTACTTC	TRBJ2-5	NA	TRBV30	NA